One and the same sample provided the 8 T cell receptor beta chains below, sequenced in a study of cytomegalovirus exposure and HLA in healthy donors. Generated by immunoSEQ multiplex PCR, the TCRdb table keeps only in-frame clones and is missing some. Among fewer than 200,000 clones listed, roughly 89% were seen once. Sequenced material: PBMCs. The receptors shown here come from a woman younger than 30 in good health and CMV-seropositive.

The chain is built from TRBV6-1 and TRBJ2-1, with 9 bases lining up with TRBD2. This CDR3 contains 15 residues. Germline CDR1 and CDR2: MNHNS and SASEGT. Trimming at V came to 6 bases and at J to 4 bases, leaving 7 bases not matched to a gene. This CDR3 reads CASRVPGLAYNEQFF. The CDR3, as DNA: TGTGCCAGCAGAGTTCCGGGACTAGCATACAATGAGCAGTTCTTC.

The genes are TRBV30 and TRBJ2-6, with D maybe TRBD2 (6 bases). The V gene's germline CDR1 is GTSNPN and CDR2 SVGIG (reference sequence). The CDR3 has 16 amino acids. Trimming pared 3 bases from V and 1 base from J, leaving 13 bases between. CDR3 region: CAWRRGKLSGANVLTF. DNA for the CDR3: TGTGCCTGGAGGCGGGGCAAGTTGTCTGGGGCCAACGTCCTGACTTTC.

The chain combines TRBV6-1 with TRBJ2-2; 7 positions agree with TRBD1. Germline values: CDR1 MNHNS, CDR2 SASEGT. The V and J ends lost 6 bases and 4 bases, in that order; junction bases with no gene match: 5. This CDR3 comprises 14 residues. CDR3 protein: CASSRDRFTGELFF. CDR3 nucleotide sequence: TGTGCCAGCAGCCGGGACAGATTCACCGGGGAGCTGTTTTTT.

The chain employs TRBV7-8 and TRBJ2-5, with 9 positions matching TRBD1. CDR3 size: 14 residues. V was clipped by 5 bases and J by 5 bases; unmatched bases: 6. Germline CDR1 is SGHVS and CDR2 is FQNEAQ. CDR3 in amino acids: CASSVDRGGETQYF. CDR3 coding DNA: TGTGCCAGCAGCGTGGACAGGGGCGGGGAGACCCAGTACTTC.

The chain carries TRBV7-2 and TRBJ1-1, with 10 bases aligning to TRBD1. Germline V gene data show CDR1 as SGHTA and CDR2 as FQGNSA. The CDR3 runs 13 residues. Trimming removed 5 bases from V and 10 bases from J; junction bases left unmatched: 7. The CDR3 sequence: CASSPFRDRGAFF. For the CDR3, the DNA is TGTGCCAGCAGCCCGTTCCGGGACAGGGGAGCTTTCTTT.

The rearrangement links TRBV27 to TRBJ2-3; TRBD2 might be the D (6 bases). V was shortened by 2 bases and J by 1 base, with 10 bases between the two germline ends. The CDR3 runs to 15 residues. Germline V gene sequence: CDR1 MNHEY, CDR2 SMNVEV (reference sequence). The CDR3 sequence is CASSLGGLRTDTQYF. CDR3 nucleotide sequence: TGTGCCAGCAGTTTAGGAGGGCTTCGCACAGATACGCAGTATTTT.

Only a few counts were recorded for this clone. The DNA of the CDR3 is TGTGCCAGTCACGATAACAGGCGCTACGAGCAGTACTTC. This gives the protein CASHDNRRYEQYF. This chain joins TRBV19 and TRBJ2-7, with D possibly TRBD1 on 5 matching bases. Germline V gives CDR1 LNHDA, CDR2 SQIVND (reference sequence). The V end lost 8 bases, the J end lost 3 bases, and 14 bases lay between the germline ends. This CDR3 comprises 13 residues.

CDR3 amino acids: CASRTGGSGANVLTF. CDR3 bases: TGTGCCAGCAGGACAGGGGGCTCTGGGGCCAACGTCCTGACTTTC. The V gene is TRBV28, the J gene TRBJ2-6, with 9 positions matching TRBD1. The CDR3 spans 15 residues. J lost 0 bases, V lost 6 bases, and 0 bases had no gene match. Germline V lookup: CDR1 MDHEN, CDR2 SYDVKM.